The rows below give T cell receptor beta chains drawn from one sample of a study of shared T cell receptors in the human thymus. Sequenced by immunoSEQ multiplex PCR; TCRdb stores in-frame clones only, minus some. The table lists about 730,000 clones, 80% to 90% of them singletons. The data were also submitted as part of a second study, on human thymus T cells.

Sequencing was performed on thymocytes. The receptor set was obtained from a girl younger than two with a congenital heart defect. CDR3s include the opening cysteine and the closing phenylalanine or tryptophan. D genes are given only for firm matches. Expanded clones are given a class, and other clones once, few, many or no size at all.

d_gene | v_gene | abundance | CDR3aa
NA | TRBV2 | NA | CASSEATRKGKNTIYF
TRBD1 | TRBV4-3 | NA | CASSPRDRGKHEQFF
TRBD2 | TRBV29-1 | NA | CSVHQVSGGYNEQFF
TRBD2 | TRBV15 | NA | CATSTDDPLGGGTDTQYF
NA | TRBV28 | NA | CASSLRGWHNEQFF
NA | TRBV20-1 | NA | CSAREDSDIYF
TRBD1 | TRBV18 | NA | CASSPRTGASYNEQFF
NA | TRBV4-3 | few | CASSQDRELGLGGHYGYTF
NA | TRBV7-9 | NA | CASSFTGSGANVLTF
TRBD2 | TRBV9 | NA | CASSASGGWNEQFF